This T cell receptor beta chain was profiled in a study of blood T cell repertoires in COVID-19 (TCRdb year 2020). A note on the overall study: The collaborator samples originated in the United States, Italy and Spain and spanned the acute and convalescent phases of COVID-19. The material from the prospective study consisted of cDNA or gDNA derived from T cells, B-cell-depleted T cells, or PBMCs. The dataset comprised deeply sampled blood TCRbeta repertoires from subjects exposed to, actively infected with, or recovered from COVID-19. The repertoires were released in a freely available public database meant as a resource for research on the immune response to SARS-CoV-2. Samples were obtained from the ongoing ImmuneRACE study (first 160 participants) and from over a thousand subjects provided by 6 global collaborators. Nearly every sample came with metadata listing a de-identified subject ID, COVID-19 status, age in years and sex. Where HLA class I and class II types were available, the types were taken from metadata supplied by the sample provider, not from assay-based typing. What the study reported, not specific to this receptor: How much clinical and demographic metadata was included differed by source and by participant, and the metadata was provided uncurated.

V is cut back by 6 bases and J by 8 bases, with 8 bases in the junction unmatched. CDR3 length: 14 amino acids, cysteine to phenylalanine. Only CDR3 DNA remains: 42 bases, in frame from the first base. The germline V gene (reference sequence) specifies MNHNY as CDR1 and SVGAGI as CDR2. Whole blood was collected in K2EDTA tubes by collaborating institutions according to the institutions' own protocols. For TCRbeta analysis, collaborators shipped samples in one of three forms: frozen whole blood, isolated PBMCs, or DNA extracted from either of those sample types. Worth noting for this clone: Its recognized antigen is unknown. The record has no base qualities; no much larger clone is one base away.

TCRbeta CDR3 regions were amplified from genomic DNA using the immunoSEQ Assay, a bias-controlled multiplex PCR. Per the source publication's procedure: Nucleated cell counts per sample were estimated from amplification of reference gene primers within the assay. Sequence reads were collapsed and filtered to measure the absolute abundance of every unique TCRbeta CDR3 rearrangement. For each sample, productive Simpson clonality was calculated as the square root of Simpson's diversity index over productive rearrangements. Entries here come from immuneACCESS through TCRdb and include only in-frame sequences with V and J called. Some clones fail to appear in such tables; in the studies checked, an unresolved V gene covers under half of the shortfall, and the cause of the remainder is unknown. V, J and clone size are taken as reported in that table, and D and trimming were inferred from the DNA itself. Within this sample are about 180,000 clones, with roughly 85% of them counted one time only. The ten largest account for about 25% of the sample.

This chain is built from TRBV6-6 and TRBJ2-1; TRBD2 fits 9 bases in the junction. The clonotype originates from a woman in her seventies with acute or convalescent COVID-19. The sequencing sample was made of peripheral blood. The CDR3 region has the sequence CASSPGLAVDEQFF. The nucleotides read TGTGCCAGCAGCCCGGGACTAGCAGTAGATGAGCAGTTCTTC.